This TCR beta chain is drawn from a study of vaccination and CD4 T cells after COVID-19. The Oncomine TCR Beta short-read assay was applied to DNA of cultured CD4+ T cells. Each CDR3 protein is one row after TCRdb ran MiXCR on the PCR reads. The sample contains 9,900 or so distinct CDR3 sequences, 30% of which appear only once. Sample treatment: approximately nine-day PBMC culture with coronavirus spike peptide pools or control peptides (ViraFEST assay). A word on this clonotype: Its antigen remains unidentified.

The receptor was derived from a human donor who had recovered from COVID-19. The sample was CD4+ T cells from blood, cultured in vitro, taken after SARS-CoV-2 vaccination.

The DNA of the CDR3 is TGTGCCAGCAGTTCGGGACAGACCAACACCGGGGAGCTGTTTTTT. Residues: CASSSGQTNTGELFF. The chain carries TRBV6-2 or TRBV6-3 and TRBJ2-2; 7 bases align to TRBD1. The germline CDR1 and CDR2 sequences are MNHEY and SVGEGT. Losses at the gene ends were 4 bases for V and 2 bases for J; bases not matched to a gene: 4. The CDR3 consists of 15 residues.